One and the same sample provided the 9 T cell receptor beta chains below, sequenced in a study of shared clonotypes between healthy human individuals. Method: immunoSEQ multiplex PCR; TCRdb's copy keeps in-frame clones and lacks some. The sample has approximately 2.4 million clones, roughly 95% seen once. Source material: naive CD4+ T cells sorted from blood. Documented subset: CD45RA+ positively selected. Receptors were obtained from a man younger than 30 in good health.

The chain joins TRBV2 to TRBJ2-5; D might be TRBD1 (6 bases). Trimming stripped 6 bases from V and 2 bases from J, with 10 bases between. CDR1 and CDR2 from the germline V gene are SNHLY and FYNNEI. This CDR3 region has 13 residues. CDR3 sequence: CASRAGQQETQYF. The CDR3, as DNA: TGTGCCAGCAGGGCCGGACAGCAAGAGACCCAGTACTTC.

The chain joins TRBV18 to TRBJ2-7; a possible D gene is TRBD1 (6 bases). This CDR3 has 14 amino acids. V shed 6 bases and J shed 0 bases, with 12 bases lying between them. Germline V gene lookup returns CDR1 KGHSH and CDR2 LQKENI. As DNA, the CDR3 is TGTGCCAGCTCGCAGGGGCGAAGCTCCTACGAGCAGTACTTC. Residues: CASSQGRSSYEQYF. Using reference TRBV18 and TRBJ2-7 for the parts outside the CDR3, the full variable domain is NAGVMQNPRHLVRRRGQEARLRCSPMKGHSHVYWYRQLPEEGLKFMVYLQKENIIDESGMPKERFSAEFPKEGPSILRIQQVVRGDSAAYFCASSQGRSSYEQYFGPGTRLTVT.

On this clone itself: The junction and the germline gene differ at one end; a read error may be behind it. This sequence joins TRBV30 and TRBJ1-1; unclear D gene. Germline assignment: CDR1 GTSNPN and CDR2 SVGIG (reference sequence). This CDR3 contains 10 residues. DNA of the CDR3: TGTGCCTGGGGGCAGCTTGACGGATATTTT. This codes for CAWGQLDGYF.

The chain is built from TRBV10-1 and TRBJ2-3, with D perhaps being TRBD1 or TRBD2 (5 bases each). V shed 3 bases and J shed 2 bases, with 18 bases lying between them. The CDR3 is made up of 17 amino acids. Germline CDR1 reads WNHNN; CDR2 reads SYGVQD (reference sequence). In DNA, the CDR3 is TGCGCCAGCAGTGACCCGGGGCCTAAAAAATCCACAGATACGCAGTATTTT. Amino acid sequence: CASSDPGPKKSTDTQYF.

V and J are TRBV7-2 and TRBJ1-5; D is uncertain. Trimming shortened V by 4 bases and J by 0 bases, and 10 bases separated the two germline ends. Per germline, CDR1 SGHTA and CDR2 FQGNSA. This CDR3 region has 15 residues. The CDR3 is CASSYITNSNQPQHF. DNA of the CDR3: TGTGCCAGCAGCTATATCACTAATAGCAATCAGCCCCAGCATTTT.

A word on this clone: In the same sample, other DNA sequences code for this CDR3. The rearrangement joins TRBV19 to TRBJ2-1, with TRBD2 matching 14 bases. V gave up 3 bases and J gave up 6 bases; unmatched junction bases: 1. The CDR3 is 15 amino acids. Germline CDR1 reads LNHDA; CDR2 reads SQIVND (reference sequence). The CDR3 nucleotides are TGTGCCAGTAGTATTGGGACTAGCGGGGGCAATGAGCAGTTCTTC. Translating it yields CASSIGTSGGNEQFF.

A word on this clone: The same CDR3 is also encoded by other DNA sequences in this sample. V gene TRBV30 combines with J gene TRBJ2-1, with a possible D match to TRBD2 (6 bases). The CDR3 consists of 13 residues. Trimming took off 1 base at V and 4 bases at J, with 8 bases between the two ends. The germline V gene has CDR1 GTSNPN and CDR2 SVGIG (reference sequence). CDR3 residues: CAWSGGTYNEQFF. CDR3 nucleotides: TGTGCCTGGAGTGGGGGGACTTACAATGAGCAGTTCTTC.

In the case of this clone: The germline gene is not matched at one end of the junction; a read error may be the cause. This chain connects TRBV29-1 to TRBJ1-3, with D uncertain. This CDR3 has 11 residues. Germline V gene data show CDR1 as SQVTM and CDR2 as ANQGSEA. In DNA, the CDR3 is TGCAGCGCAGAGGCTGGAGACACCATATATTTT. Its protein product is CSAEAGDTIYF.

V is TRBV29-1 and J is TRBJ1-2; 7 bases fit TRBD1. The germline V gene has CDR1 SQVTM and CDR2 ANQGSEA. J lost 0 bases, V lost 8 bases, and 6 bases had no gene match. The CDR3 consists of 13 residues. The CDR3 sequence is CSFTTGSNYGYTF. Written as DNA, the CDR3 is TGCAGCTTCACGACAGGGTCTAACTATGGCTACACCTTC.